This T cell receptor beta chain was recovered during a study of blood T cell repertoires in COVID-19. About the research overall: The study drew acute and convalescent COVID-19 samples from the United States, Italy and Spain. Sources were T cells, B-cell-depleted T cells, or PBMCs; the material itself was cDNA or gDNA.

Germline V gene data show CDR1 as MDHEN and CDR2 as SYDVKM. There are 15 residues in the CDR3. V shed 4 bases, J shed 6 bases, and the junction held 8 bases outside the gene matches. Authors' methods: Reference gene primers were amplified, and this amplification served to estimate nucleated cell counts. TCRdb keeps only in-frame clones here, not all; method: immunoSEQ multiplex PCR. Clonal size and the V and J genes are those of that table, whereas D and trimming came from the DNA. This sample has under 140,000 clones, with 60% to 80% found just once. The source is a woman over 75 with active or convalescent COVID-19. Sequencing used peripheral blood. The chain recombines TRBV28 with TRBJ2-3; the match to TRBD2 covers 9 bases. The chain's CDR3 is CASSSFAGGRDTQYF. The CDR3 bases are TGTGCCAGCAGTTCCTTCGCGGGAGGGAGGGATACGCAGTATTTT.